These 19 T cell receptor beta chains share one sample of origin, sequenced in a study of blood T cell repertoires in COVID-19. The assay was immunoSEQ multiplex PCR, and TCRdb's table has in-frame clones only and misses some. Of some 270,000 clones in the sample, 70% to 85% were seen once. Sequencing was performed on peripheral blood. The receptor set was obtained from a human donor with COVID-19, enrolled during active disease. The donor label of this sample is uncertain.

The rearrangement uses TRBV6-5 and TRBJ1-1, with 7 nucleotides matching TRBD1. The V gene end was trimmed by 5 bases and the J gene end by 1 base; junction bases not matched to a gene: 7. Germline loops: CDR1 MNHEY, CDR2 SVGAGI. The CDR3 has 15 amino acids. CDR3 DNA: TGTGCCAGCAGTCGACAGGGCACCTCGAACACTGAAGCTTTCTTT. Translation gives CASSRQGTSNTEAFF.

The V and J genes are TRBV7-8 and TRBJ2-7, with a tentative D call TRBD2 (5 bases). This CDR3 is built from 15 residues. V was trimmed by 6 bases and J by 2 bases, leaving 17 bases between them. Germline values: CDR1 SGHVS, CDR2 FQNEAQ. In DNA form, the CDR3 reads TGTGCCAGCAGGAAGAACGAGGGATGGGCCTACGAGCAGTACTTC. Its translation is CASRKNEGWAYEQYF. Full variable domain (rest looked up from reference TRBV7-8 and TRBJ2-7): GAGVSQSPRYKVAKRGQDVALRCDPISGHVSLFWYQQALGQGPEFLTYFQNEAQLDKSGLPSDRFFAERPEGSVSTLKIQRTQQEDSAVYLCASRKNEGWAYEQYFGPGTRLTVT.

V and J are TRBV2 and TRBJ2-5; 7 bases are a match to TRBD2. This CDR3 is built from 12 residues. In germline, CDR1 is SNHLY, CDR2 FYNNEI. After removal of 4 bases from V and 5 bases from J, the junction contained 1 base not matched to a gene. Written as DNA, the CDR3 is TGTGCCAGCAGTGGGGAGGGGGAGACCCAGTACTTC. Translating it yields CASSGEGETQYF.

This chain links TRBV3-1 (or the pseudogene TRBV3-2) with TRBJ2-5; 7 bases are shared with TRBD2. J gave up 5 bases and V 2 bases, and 8 bases lay outside the gene matches. CDR3 length: 15 amino acids. Germline-derived CDR1 and CDR2 are LGHDT and YNNKEL (reference sequence). In DNA form, the CDR3 reads TGTGCCAGCAGCCAATCTAGCGGCCCCAGGGAGACCCAGTACTTC. This gives the protein CASSQSSGPRETQYF.

The CDR3: CASSIRQDNTEAFF. CDR3 coding DNA: TGTGCCAGTAGTATTAGACAGGATAACACTGAAGCTTTCTTT. The J gene is TRBJ1-1, the V gene TRBV19, with D perhaps matching TRBD1 (6 bases). Deletions cut 3 bases from V and 2 bases from J, with 10 bases between. The germline V gene has CDR1 LNHDA and CDR2 SQIVND (reference sequence). The CDR3 loop spans 14 amino acids.

The chain recombines TRBV7-9 with TRBJ2-1; 10 bases map to TRBD2. The CDR3 runs to 16 residues. Germline trimming cut 3 bases from V and 5 bases from J; bases unmatched to any gene: 7. Germline V gene sequence: CDR1 SEHNR, CDR2 FQNEAQ (reference sequence). In DNA form, the CDR3 reads TGTGCCAGCAGCTTTGGTCCGGGACTAGCGAACAATGAGCAGTTCTTC. Its translation: CASSFGPGLANNEQFF.

The chain carries TRBV30 and TRBJ2-3; 7 bases align to TRBD2. The germline CDR1 and CDR2 sequences are GTSNPN and SVGIG (reference sequence). Losses at the gene ends were 0 bases for V and 2 bases for J; bases not matched to a gene: 2. This CDR3 is built from 14 residues. In nucleotides, the CDR3 is TGTGCCTGGAGTGTACTAGCGTTCACAGATACGCAGTATTTT. This encodes CAWSVLAFTDTQYF.

This chain joins TRBV6-5 and TRBJ2-4; tentatively, D is TRBD2 (6 bases). Trimming took off 4 bases at V and 6 bases at J, with 10 bases between the two ends. This CDR3 contains 13 residues. The germline gives CDR1 MNHEY, CDR2 SVGAGI. The CDR3 DNA sequence: TGTGCCAGCAGTTTCCGGGGAGGAAACATTCAGTACTTC. This codes for CASSFRGGNIQYF.

The rearrangement joins TRBV7-9 to TRBJ2-7; weak D call: TRBD2 (6 bases). The CDR3 runs 13 residues. Germline loops: CDR1 SEHNR, CDR2 FQNEAQ (reference sequence). Trimming stripped 4 bases from V and 2 bases from J, with 9 bases between. This CDR3 reads CASSSWTTYEQYF. The CDR3 DNA reads TGTGCCAGCAGCTCCTGGACTACCTACGAGCAGTACTTC. The whole variable domain, filled in from reference TRBV7-9 and TRBJ2-7, reads DTGVSQNPRHKITKRGQNVTFRCDPISEHNRLYWYRQTLGQGPEFLTYFQNEAQLEKSRLLSDRFSAERPKGSFSTLEIQRTEQGDSAMYLCASSSWTTYEQYFGPGTRLTVT.

V and J are TRBV27 and TRBJ1-2; D is uncertain. The CDR3 extends over 13 amino acids. Germline lookup yields CDR1 MNHEY and CDR2 SMNVEV (reference sequence). Trimming took 5 bases from V and 0 from J, leaving 7 bases between them. The CDR3 DNA sequence: TGTGCCAGCAGTCTAACTTCTAACTATGGCTACACCTTC. Amino acid sequence: CASSLTSNYGYTF.

The J gene is TRBJ1-2, the V gene TRBV14; no definite D call. Trimming pared 2 bases from V and 3 bases from J, leaving 7 bases between. Germline CDR1 is SGHDN and CDR2 is FVKESK. The CDR3 spans 13 residues. CDR3 nucleotide sequence: TGTGCCAGCAGCCAAAACAGCCACTATGGCTACACCTTC. This encodes CASSQNSHYGYTF.

The chain combines TRBV7-2 with TRBJ1-2; TRBD1 matches at 8 bases. The J segment lost 4 bases and the V segment lost 1 base, leaving 2 bases of the junction unmatched. There are 14 residues in the CDR3. Germline V gene sequence: CDR1 SGHTA, CDR2 FQGNSA. CDR3 amino acids: CASSLVRGPYGYTF. DNA for the CDR3: TGTGCCAGCAGCTTAGTCAGGGGGCCCTATGGCTACACCTTC.

The rearrangement joins TRBV9 to TRBJ2-1; tentatively, D is TRBD2 (6 bases). The length of the CDR3 is 15 residues. Trimming left V 4 bases short and J 1 base short, with 12 bases between. Per germline, CDR1 SGDLS and CDR2 YYNGEE. The CDR3 DNA follows: TGTGCCAGCAGCCAGACTAGTTTGTCCTACAATGAGCAGTTCTTC. It translates to CASSQTSLSYNEQFF.

The genes are TRBV10-2 and TRBJ1-5; D gene unclear. Germline V gene sequence: CDR1 WSHSY, CDR2 SAAADI. The V end was cut by 4 bases, the J end by 0 bases, with 10 bases between. The CDR3 is 15 residues long. The CDR3 sequence is CASSGQADSNQPQHF. CDR3 DNA sequence: TGCGCCAGCAGTGGGCAGGCAGATAGCAATCAGCCCCAGCATTTT.

V and J are TRBV7-9 and TRBJ1-4, with no clear D. The length of the CDR3 is 15 residues. CDR1 and CDR2 from the germline V gene are SEHNR and FQNEAQ (reference sequence). The V end was cut by 4 bases, the J end by 2 bases, with 11 bases between. CDR3 in DNA: TGTGCCAGCAGCTACCTTCCGGGTACTAATGAAAAACTGTTTTTT. Translating gives CASSYLPGTNEKLFF.

V and J are TRBV5-1 and TRBJ2-5; TRBD2 matches at 7 bases. The CDR3 has 17 amino acids. The germline V gene has CDR1 SGHRS and CDR2 YFSETQ. After removal of 0 bases from V and 2 bases from J, the junction contained 10 bases not matched to a gene. In nucleotides, the CDR3 is TGCGCCAGCAGCTTGGAGCCTAGCGGTCCCATTCAAGAGACCCAGTACTTC. This gives the protein CASSLEPSGPIQETQYF.

The rearrangement links TRBV18 to TRBJ2-5; D perhaps matches TRBD2 (5 bases). The CDR3 is 15 amino acids. CDR1 is KGHSH and CDR2 is LQKENI in the germline V gene. V dropped 1 base and J dropped 8 bases, with 17 bases sitting between them. The CDR3 region has the DNA TGTGCCAGCTCACCACGAGTCTCCGGGGAAGTCACCCAGTACTTC. Amino acid sequence: CASSPRVSGEVTQYF.

The sample holds one count of this clone. V usage is TRBV5-4 and J usage is TRBJ1-1, with 9 bases fitting TRBD1. This CDR3 has 15 amino acids. CDR1 and CDR2 (germline): SGHNT, YYREEE (reference sequence). V lost 2 bases to trimming and J lost 1 base; unmatched junction nucleotides: 3. DNA for the CDR3: TGTGCCAGCAGCTTTCTGGACAGGGGGAACACTGAAGCTTTCTTT. Its translation is CASSFLDRGNTEAFF.

The chain combines TRBV19 with TRBJ2-1; D is uncertain. CDR1 is LNHDA, CDR2 SQIVND, per germline (reference sequence). Trimming took 6 bases from V and 4 from J, leaving 16 bases between them. This CDR3 comprises 15 residues. CDR3 sequence reads: CASRRNTFPYNEQFF. CDR3 coding DNA: TGTGCCAGTAGGAGAAATACTTTCCCTTACAATGAGCAGTTCTTC.